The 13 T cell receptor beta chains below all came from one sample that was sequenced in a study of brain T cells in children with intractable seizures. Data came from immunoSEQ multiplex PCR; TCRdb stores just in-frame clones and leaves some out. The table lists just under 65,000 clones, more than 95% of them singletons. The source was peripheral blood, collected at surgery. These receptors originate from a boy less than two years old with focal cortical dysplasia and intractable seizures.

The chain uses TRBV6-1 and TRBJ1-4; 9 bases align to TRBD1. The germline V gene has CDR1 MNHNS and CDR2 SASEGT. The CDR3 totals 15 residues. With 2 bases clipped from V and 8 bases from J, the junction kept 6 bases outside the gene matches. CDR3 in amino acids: CASSERGQGWEKLFF. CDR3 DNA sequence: TGTGCCAGCAGTGAAAGGGGACAGGGCTGGGAAAAACTGTTTTTT.

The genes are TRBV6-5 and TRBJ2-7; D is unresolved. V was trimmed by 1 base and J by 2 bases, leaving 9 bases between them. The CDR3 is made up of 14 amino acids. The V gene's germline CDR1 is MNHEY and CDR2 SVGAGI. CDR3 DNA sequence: TGTGCCAGCAGTTACTTGAGATACCCCTACGAGCAGTACTTC. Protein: CASSYLRYPYEQYF.

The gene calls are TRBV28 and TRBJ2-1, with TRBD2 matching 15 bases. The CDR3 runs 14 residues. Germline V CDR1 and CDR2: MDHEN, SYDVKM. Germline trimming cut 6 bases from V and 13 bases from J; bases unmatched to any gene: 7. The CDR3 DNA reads TGTGCCAGCAGCGGACTAGCGGGAGGGGGAAGACAGTTCTTC. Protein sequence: CASSGLAGGGRQFF.

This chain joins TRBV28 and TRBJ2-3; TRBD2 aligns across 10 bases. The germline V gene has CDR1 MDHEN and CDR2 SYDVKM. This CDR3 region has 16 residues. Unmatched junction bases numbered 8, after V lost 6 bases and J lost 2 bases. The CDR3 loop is CASSPLGLANTDTQYF. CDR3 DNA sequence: TGTGCCAGCAGCCCTTTGGGACTAGCGAACACAGATACGCAGTATTTT. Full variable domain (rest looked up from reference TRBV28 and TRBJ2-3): DVKVTQSSRYLVKRTGEKVFLECVQDMDHENMFWYRQDPGLGLRLIYFSYDVKMKEKGDIPEGYSVSREKKERFSLILESASTNQTSMYLCASSPLGLANTDTQYFGPGTRLTVL.

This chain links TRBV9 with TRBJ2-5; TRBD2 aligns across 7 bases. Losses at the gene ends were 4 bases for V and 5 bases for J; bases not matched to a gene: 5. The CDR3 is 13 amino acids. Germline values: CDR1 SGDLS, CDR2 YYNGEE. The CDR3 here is CASSFAGEETQYF. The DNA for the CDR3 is TGTGCCAGCAGCTTTGCGGGAGAGGAGACCCAGTACTTC.

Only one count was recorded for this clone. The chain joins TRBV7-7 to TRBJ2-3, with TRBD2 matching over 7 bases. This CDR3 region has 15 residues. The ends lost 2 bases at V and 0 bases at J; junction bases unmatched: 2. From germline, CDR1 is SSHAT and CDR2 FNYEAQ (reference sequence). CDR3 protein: CASSLRLASTDTQYF. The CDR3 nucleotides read TGTGCCAGCAGCTTAAGACTAGCTAGCACAGATACGCAGTATTTT.

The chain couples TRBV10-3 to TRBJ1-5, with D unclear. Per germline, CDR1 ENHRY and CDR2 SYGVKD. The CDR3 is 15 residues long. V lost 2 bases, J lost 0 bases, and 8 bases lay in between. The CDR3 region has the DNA TGTGCCATCAGTGAGGGTCAGAGTAGCAATCAGCCCCAGCATTTT. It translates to CAISEGQSSNQPQHF.

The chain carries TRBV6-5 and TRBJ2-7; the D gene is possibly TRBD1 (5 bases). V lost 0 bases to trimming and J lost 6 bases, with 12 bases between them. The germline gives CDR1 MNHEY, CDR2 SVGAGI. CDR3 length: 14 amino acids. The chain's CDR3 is CASSYSRQSGEQYF. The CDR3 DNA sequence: TGTGCCAGCAGTTACTCGCGACAGTCGGGCGAGCAGTACTTC.

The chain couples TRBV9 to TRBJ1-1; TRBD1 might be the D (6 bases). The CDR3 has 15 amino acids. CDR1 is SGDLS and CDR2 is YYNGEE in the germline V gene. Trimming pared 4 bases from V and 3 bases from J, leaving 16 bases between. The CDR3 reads CASSPRTVSDTEAFF. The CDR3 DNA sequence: TGTGCCAGCAGCCCCCGGACAGTATCGGACACTGAAGCTTTCTTT.

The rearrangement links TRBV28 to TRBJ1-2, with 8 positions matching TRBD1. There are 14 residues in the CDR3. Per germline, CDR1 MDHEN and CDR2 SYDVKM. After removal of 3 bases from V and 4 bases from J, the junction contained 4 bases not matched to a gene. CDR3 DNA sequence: TGTGCCAGCAGTTTCCAGGACAGGGTCTATGGCTACACCTTC. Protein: CASSFQDRVYGYTF.

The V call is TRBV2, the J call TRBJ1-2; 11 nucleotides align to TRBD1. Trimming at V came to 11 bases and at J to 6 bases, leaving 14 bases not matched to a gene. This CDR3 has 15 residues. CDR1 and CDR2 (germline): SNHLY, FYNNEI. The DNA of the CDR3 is TGTGCCGGTCAACTCGGGACAGGGGGATATCATGGCTACACCTTC. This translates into CAGQLGTGGYHGYTF.

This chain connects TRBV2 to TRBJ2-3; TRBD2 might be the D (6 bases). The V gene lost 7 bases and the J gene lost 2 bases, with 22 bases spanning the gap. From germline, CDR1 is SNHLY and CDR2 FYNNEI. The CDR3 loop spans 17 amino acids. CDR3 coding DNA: TGTGCCAGCACCAGGACTAACAGAATACTCTACACAGATACGCAGTATTTT. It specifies CASTRTNRILYTDTQYF.

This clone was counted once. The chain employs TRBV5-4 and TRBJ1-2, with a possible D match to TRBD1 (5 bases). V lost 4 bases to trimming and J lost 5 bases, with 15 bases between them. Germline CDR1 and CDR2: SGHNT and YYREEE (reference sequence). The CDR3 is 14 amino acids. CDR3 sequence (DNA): TGTGCCAGCAGCCCAAGCGGTAAGGGGTATGGCTACACCTTC. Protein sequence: CASSPSGKGYGYTF. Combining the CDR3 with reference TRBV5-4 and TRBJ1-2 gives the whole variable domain ETGVTQSPTHLIKTRGQQVTLRCSSQSGHNTVSWYQQALGQGPQFIFQYYREEENGRGNFPPRFSGLQFPNYSSELNVNALELDDSALYLCASSPSGKGYGYTFGSGTRLTVV.